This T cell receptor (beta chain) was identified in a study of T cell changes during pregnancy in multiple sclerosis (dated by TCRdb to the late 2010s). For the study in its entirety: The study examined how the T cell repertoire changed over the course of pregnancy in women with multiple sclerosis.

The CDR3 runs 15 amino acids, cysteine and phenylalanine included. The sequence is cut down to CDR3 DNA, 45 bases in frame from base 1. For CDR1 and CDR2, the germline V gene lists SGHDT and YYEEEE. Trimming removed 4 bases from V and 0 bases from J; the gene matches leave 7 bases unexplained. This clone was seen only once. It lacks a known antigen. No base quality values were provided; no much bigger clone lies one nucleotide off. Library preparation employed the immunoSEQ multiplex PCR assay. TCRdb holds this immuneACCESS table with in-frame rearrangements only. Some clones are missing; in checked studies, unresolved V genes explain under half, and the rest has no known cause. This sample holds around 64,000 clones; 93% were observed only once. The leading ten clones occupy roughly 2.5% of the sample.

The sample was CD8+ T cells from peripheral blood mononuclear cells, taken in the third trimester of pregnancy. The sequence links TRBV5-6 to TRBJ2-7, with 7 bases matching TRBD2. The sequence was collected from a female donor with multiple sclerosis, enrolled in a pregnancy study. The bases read TGTGCCAGCAGCCAAAGCGGGATGGCCTCCTACGAGCAGTACTTC. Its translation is CASSQSGMASYEQYF.